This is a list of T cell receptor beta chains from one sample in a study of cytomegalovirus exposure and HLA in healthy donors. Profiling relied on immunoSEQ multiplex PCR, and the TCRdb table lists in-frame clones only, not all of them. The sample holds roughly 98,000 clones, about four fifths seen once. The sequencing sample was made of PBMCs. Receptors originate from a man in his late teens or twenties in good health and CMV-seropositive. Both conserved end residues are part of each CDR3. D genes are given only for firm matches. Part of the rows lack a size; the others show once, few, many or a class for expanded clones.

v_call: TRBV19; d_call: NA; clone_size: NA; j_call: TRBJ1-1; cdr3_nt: TGTGCCAGTAGTATTGGTCTAGTGAACACTGAAGCTTTCTTT; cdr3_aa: CASSIGLVNTEAFF
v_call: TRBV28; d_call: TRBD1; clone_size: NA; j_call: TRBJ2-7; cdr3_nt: TGTGCCAGCAGTCCCCGGACAGGGACCCCCTACGAGCAGTACTTC; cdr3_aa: CASSPRTGTPYEQYF
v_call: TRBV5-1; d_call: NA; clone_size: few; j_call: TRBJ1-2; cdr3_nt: TGCGCCAGCAGCTTGGGACTCGATGGCTACACCTTC; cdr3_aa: CASSLGLDGYTF
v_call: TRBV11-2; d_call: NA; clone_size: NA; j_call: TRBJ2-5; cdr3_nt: TGTGCCAGCAGCTATCAGTTCCAAGAGACCCAGTACTTC; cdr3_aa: CASSYQFQETQYF
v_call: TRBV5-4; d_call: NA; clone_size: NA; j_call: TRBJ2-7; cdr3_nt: TGTGCCAGCAGCCTGGCGACACGGGGGGCGGGCGAGCAGTACTTC; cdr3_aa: CASSLATRGAGEQYF
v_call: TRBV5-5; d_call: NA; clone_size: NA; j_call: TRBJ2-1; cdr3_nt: TGTGCCAGCACCTGGCTGGGGGGTTTAAACAATGAGCAGTTCTTC; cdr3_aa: CASTWLGGLNNEQFF
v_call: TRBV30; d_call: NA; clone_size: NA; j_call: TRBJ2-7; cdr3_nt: TGTGCCTGGAGTACGGGGAACGAGCAGTACTTC; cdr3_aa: CAWSTGNEQYF
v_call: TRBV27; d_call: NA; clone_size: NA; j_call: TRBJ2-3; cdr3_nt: TGTGCCAGCAGGACATCCCCTAACACAGATACGCAGTATTTT; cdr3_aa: CASRTSPNTDTQYF
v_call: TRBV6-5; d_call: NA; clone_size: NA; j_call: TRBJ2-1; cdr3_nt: TGTGCCAGCCGAGTCCAGGGGGGTAGGAATGAGCAGTTCTTC; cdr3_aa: CASRVQGGRNEQFF
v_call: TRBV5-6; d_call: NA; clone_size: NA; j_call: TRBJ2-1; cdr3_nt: TGTGCCAGCAGCCTGACTCTCAATGAGCAGTTCTTC; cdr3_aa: CASSLTLNEQFF
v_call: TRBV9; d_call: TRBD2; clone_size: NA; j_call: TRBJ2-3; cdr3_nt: TGTGCCAGCAGCAAGCGGGGGGTTTACACAGATACGCAGTATTTT; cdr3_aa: CASSKRGVYTDTQYF
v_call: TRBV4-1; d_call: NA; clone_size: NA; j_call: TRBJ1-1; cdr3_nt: TGCGCCAGCAATGGGATCGAACGGGGTAGGAACACTGAAGCTTTCTTT; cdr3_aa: CASNGIERGRNTEAFF
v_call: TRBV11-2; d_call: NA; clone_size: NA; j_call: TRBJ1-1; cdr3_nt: TGTGCCAGCAGCCCGGCAGACAGGATGAACACTGAAGCTTTCTTT; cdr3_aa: CASSPADRMNTEAFF
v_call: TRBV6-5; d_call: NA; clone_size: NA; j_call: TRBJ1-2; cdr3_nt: TGTGCCAGCAGTTACTACGGGTTGGATGGCTACACCTTC; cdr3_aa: CASSYYGLDGYTF
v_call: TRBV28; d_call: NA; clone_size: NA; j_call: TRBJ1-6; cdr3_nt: TGTGCCAGCAGCACCGTCGAATCGGGGAATTCACCCCTCCACTTT; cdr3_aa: CASSTVESGNSPLHF
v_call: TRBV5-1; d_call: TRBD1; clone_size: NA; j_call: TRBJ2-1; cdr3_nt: TGCGCCAGCTCTTGGACAGGGGTGAGCTCCTACAATGAGCAGTTCTTC; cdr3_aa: CASSWTGVSSYNEQFF
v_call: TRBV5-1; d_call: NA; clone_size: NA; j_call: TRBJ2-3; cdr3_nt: TGCGCCAGCAGCTTAGGTAGGAGCGCGAGCACAGATACGCAGTATTTT; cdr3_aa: CASSLGRSASTDTQYF
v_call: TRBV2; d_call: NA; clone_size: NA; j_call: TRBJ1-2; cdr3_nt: TGTGCCAGCACACTAGGGGTAGGGGGCTATGGCTACACCTTC; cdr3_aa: CASTLGVGGYGYTF
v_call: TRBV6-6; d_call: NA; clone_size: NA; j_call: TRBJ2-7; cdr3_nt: TGTGCCAGCAGTTACTCGCCCTCCTCCTACGAGCAGTACTTC; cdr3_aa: CASSYSPSSYEQYF
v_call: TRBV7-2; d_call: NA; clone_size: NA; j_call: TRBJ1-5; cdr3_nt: TGTGCCAGCAGCTTAGTAATCAAGGGAGGTCAGCCCCAGCATTTT; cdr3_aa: CASSLVIKGGQPQHF
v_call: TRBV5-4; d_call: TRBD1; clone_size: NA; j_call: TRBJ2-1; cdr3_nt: TGTGCCAGCAGCCCGGACAGGGTTGTCGGTGAGCAGTTCTTC; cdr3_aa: CASSPDRVVGEQFF
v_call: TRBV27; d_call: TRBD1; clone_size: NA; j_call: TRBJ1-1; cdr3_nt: TGTGCCAGCAGTTACACGACAGGGATCACTGAAGCTTTCTTT; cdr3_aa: CASSYTTGITEAFF